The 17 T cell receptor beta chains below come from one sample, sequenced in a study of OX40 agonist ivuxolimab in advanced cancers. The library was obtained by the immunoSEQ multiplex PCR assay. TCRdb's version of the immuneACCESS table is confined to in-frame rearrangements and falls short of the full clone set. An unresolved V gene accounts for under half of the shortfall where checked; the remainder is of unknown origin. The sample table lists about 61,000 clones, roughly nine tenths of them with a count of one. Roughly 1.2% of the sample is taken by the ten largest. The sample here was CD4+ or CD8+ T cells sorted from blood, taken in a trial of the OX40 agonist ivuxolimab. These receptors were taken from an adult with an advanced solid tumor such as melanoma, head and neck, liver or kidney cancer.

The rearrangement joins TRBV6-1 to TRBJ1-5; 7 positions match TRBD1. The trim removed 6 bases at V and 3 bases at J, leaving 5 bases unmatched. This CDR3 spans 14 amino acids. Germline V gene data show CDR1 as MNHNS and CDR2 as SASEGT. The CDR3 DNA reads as TGTGCCAGCAGCGTCGACAGGGACAATCAGCCCCAGCATTTT. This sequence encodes CASSVDRDNQPQHF.

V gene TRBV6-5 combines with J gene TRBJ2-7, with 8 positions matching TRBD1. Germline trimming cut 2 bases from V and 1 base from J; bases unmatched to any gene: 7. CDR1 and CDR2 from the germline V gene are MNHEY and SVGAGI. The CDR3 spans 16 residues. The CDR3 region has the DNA TGTGCCAGCAGTTACAGTCGGGACAGGTTATCCTACGAGCAGTACTTC. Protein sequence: CASSYSRDRLSYEQYF.

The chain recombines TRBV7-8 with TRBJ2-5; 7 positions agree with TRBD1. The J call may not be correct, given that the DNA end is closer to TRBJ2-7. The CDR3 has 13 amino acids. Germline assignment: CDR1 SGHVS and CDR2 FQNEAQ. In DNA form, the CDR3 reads TGTGCCAGCAGCCGACAGGGCTCCTACGAGCAGTACTTC. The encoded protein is CASSRQGSYEQYF.

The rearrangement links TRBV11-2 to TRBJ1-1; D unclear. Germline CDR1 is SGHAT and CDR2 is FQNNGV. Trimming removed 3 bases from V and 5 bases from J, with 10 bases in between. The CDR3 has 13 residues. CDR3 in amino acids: CASSFSLGTEAFF. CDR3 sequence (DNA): TGTGCCAGCAGCTTTTCGCTAGGAACTGAAGCTTTCTTT.

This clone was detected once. CDR3 region: CASSQGGQAFYGYTF. The CDR3 nucleotides read TGCGCCAGCAGCCAGGGGGGACAGGCCTTCTATGGCTACACCTTC. J is TRBJ1-2 and V is TRBV5-1; 8 positions match TRBD1. The germline V gene has CDR1 SGHRS and CDR2 YFSETQ. The CDR3 length is 15 residues. Unmatched junction bases numbered 9, after V lost 4 bases and J lost 4 bases. The full variable domain, with the rest looked up from reference TRBV5-1 and TRBJ1-2, is KAGVTQTPRYLIKTRGQQVTLSCSPISGHRSVSWYQQTPGQGLQFLFEYFSETQRNKGNFPGRFSGRQFSNSRSEMNVSTLELGDSALYLCASSQGGQAFYGYTFGSGTRLTVV.

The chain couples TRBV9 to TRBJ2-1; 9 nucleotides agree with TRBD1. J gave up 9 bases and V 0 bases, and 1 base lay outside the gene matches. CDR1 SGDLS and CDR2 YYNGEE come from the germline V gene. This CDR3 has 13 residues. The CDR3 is CASSVVTGGEQFF. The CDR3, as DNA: TGTGCCAGCAGCGTAGTGACAGGGGGTGAGCAGTTCTTC.

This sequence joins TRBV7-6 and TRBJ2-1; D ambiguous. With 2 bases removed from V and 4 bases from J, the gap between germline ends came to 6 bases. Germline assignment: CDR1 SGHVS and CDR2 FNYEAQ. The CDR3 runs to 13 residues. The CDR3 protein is CASSLSPYNEQFF. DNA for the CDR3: TGTGCCAGCAGCTTATCACCTTACAATGAGCAGTTCTTC.

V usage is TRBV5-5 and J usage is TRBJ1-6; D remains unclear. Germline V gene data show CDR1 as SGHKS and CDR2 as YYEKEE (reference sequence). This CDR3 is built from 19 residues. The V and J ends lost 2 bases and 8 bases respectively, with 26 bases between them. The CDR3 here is CASSFRNDLTLGFDSPLHF. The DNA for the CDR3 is TGTGCCAGCAGCTTTAGGAACGACCTAACTTTAGGGTTCGATTCACCCCTCCACTTT.

The CDR3 here is CASSPGPLYGYTF. CDR3 DNA: TGTGCCAGCAGTCCAGGGCCGCTCTATGGCTACACCTTC. The chain has TRBV6-5 and TRBJ1-2; D is perhaps TRBD1 (5 bases). The V and J ends lost 5 bases and 4 bases respectively, with 11 bases between them. Germline values: CDR1 MNHEY, CDR2 SVGAGI. CDR3 length: 13 amino acids.

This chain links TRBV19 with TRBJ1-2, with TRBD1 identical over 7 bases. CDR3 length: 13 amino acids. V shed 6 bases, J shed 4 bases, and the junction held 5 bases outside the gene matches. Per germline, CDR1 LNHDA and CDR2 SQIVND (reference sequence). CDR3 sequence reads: CASRNRGSYGYTF. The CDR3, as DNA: TGTGCCAGTAGGAACAGGGGTTCCTATGGCTACACCTTC.

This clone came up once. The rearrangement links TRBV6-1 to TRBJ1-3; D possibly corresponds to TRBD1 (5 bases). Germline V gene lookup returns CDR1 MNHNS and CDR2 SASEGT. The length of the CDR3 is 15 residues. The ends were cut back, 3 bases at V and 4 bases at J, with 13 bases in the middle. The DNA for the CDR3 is TGTGCCAGCAGTGATCCCAGGGAGGCCGGAAACACCATATATTTT. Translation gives CASSDPREAGNTIYF.

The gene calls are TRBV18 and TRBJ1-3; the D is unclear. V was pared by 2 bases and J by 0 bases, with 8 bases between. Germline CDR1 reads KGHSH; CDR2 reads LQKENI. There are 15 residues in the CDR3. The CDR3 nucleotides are TGTGCCAGCTCACCAAACAGATACTCTGGAAACACCATATATTTT. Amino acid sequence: CASSPNRYSGNTIYF.

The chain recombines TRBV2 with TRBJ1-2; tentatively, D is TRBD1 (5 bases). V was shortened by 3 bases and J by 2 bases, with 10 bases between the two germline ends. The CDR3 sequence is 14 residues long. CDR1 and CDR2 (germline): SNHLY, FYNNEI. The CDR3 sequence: CASSDVRANYGYTF. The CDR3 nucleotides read TGTGCCAGCAGTGACGTCAGGGCAAACTATGGCTACACCTTC.

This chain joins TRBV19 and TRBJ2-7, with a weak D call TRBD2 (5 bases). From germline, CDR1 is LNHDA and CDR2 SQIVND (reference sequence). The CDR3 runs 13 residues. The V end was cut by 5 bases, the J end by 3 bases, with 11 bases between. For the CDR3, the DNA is TGTGCCAGTAGTCGAGGGTTTAGCTACGAGCAGTACTTC. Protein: CASSRGFSYEQYF.

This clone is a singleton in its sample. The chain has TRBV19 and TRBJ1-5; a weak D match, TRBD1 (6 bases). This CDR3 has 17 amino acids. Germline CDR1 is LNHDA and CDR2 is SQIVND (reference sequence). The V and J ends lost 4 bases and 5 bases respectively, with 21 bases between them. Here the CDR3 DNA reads TGTGCCAGTAGTAGGGCAGGATTGGGGGGGGCCGATCAGCCCCAGCATTTT. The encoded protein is CASSRAGLGGADQPQHF.

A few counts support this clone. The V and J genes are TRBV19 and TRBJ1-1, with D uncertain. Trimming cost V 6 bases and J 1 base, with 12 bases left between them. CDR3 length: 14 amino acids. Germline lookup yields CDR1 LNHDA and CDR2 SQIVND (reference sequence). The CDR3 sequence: CASRPRWGNTEAFF. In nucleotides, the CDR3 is TGTGCCAGTAGGCCCAGGTGGGGGAACACTGAAGCTTTCTTT.

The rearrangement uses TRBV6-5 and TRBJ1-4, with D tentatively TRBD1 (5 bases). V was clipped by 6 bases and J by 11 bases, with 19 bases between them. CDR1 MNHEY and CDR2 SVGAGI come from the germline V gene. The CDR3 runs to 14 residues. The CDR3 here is CASSYGRSGTKLFF. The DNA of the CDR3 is TGTGCCAGCAGCTATGGCCGGAGCGGGACGAAACTGTTTTTT.